One and the same sample provided the 10 T cell receptor beta chains below, sequenced in a study of T cells of healthy individuals. TCRdb re-called the 5' RACE reads with MiXCR, one entry per CDR3 protein. The sample lists about 63,000 distinct CDR3 sequences; 15% to 20% were seen once. The origin of the receptors is a human donor in good health.

The table lists this clonotype with a few counts. The V call is TRBV7-2, the J call TRBJ1-1; possible D gene TRBD1, 6 bases. Germline V gives CDR1 SGHTA, CDR2 FQGNSA. The CDR3 sequence is 14 residues long. Trimming removed 4 bases at V and 4 bases at J, with 13 bases between. The CDR3 nucleotides are TGTGCCAGCAGCTCGAGTCAGGGGCTCACTGAAGCTTTCTTT. Amino acids: CASSSSQGLTEAFF.

The chain couples TRBV29-1 to TRBJ1-4, with D uncertain. Germline assignment: CDR1 SQVTM and CDR2 ANQGSEA. The CDR3 sequence is 11 residues long. Trimming took off 5 bases at V and 5 bases at J, with 6 bases between the two ends. The CDR3 loop reads CSVYSNEKLFF. The CDR3 region has the DNA TGCAGCGTTTACAGCAATGAAAAACTGTTTTTT.

The sample holds many counts of this clonotype. CDR3 sequence: CASSRTEAFF. Here the CDR3 DNA reads TGTGCCAGCAGTCGGACTGAAGCTTTCTTT. The rearrangement uses TRBV12-3 or TRBV12-4 and TRBJ1-1; D remains unclear. The CDR3 is 10 amino acids. V lost 5 bases to trimming and J lost 5 bases, with 3 bases between them.

This clonotype was seen ten or more times. The rearrangement uses TRBV4-1 and TRBJ2-4, with D maybe TRBD2 (7 bases). The V and J ends lost 1 base and 4 bases respectively, with 14 bases between them. The CDR3 has 16 amino acids. Per germline, CDR1 MGHRA and CDR2 YSYEKL. The CDR3 sequence is CASSQVGGGGKNIQYF. The CDR3 nucleotides are TGCGCCAGCAGCCAAGTAGGGGGGGGAGGGAAAAACATTCAGTACTTC.

The chain recombines TRBV7-9 with TRBJ2-7; D is tentatively TRBD1 or TRBD2 (6 bases each). The V gene's germline CDR1 is SEHNR and CDR2 FQNEAQ (reference sequence). The CDR3 extends over 15 amino acids. Trimming took off 2 bases at V and 3 bases at J, with 14 bases between the two ends. CDR3 in DNA: TGTGCCAGCAGCTTAACCGGGGGCGAATTCTACGAGCAGTACTTC. It specifies CASSLTGGEFYEQYF.

The chain has TRBV11-2 and TRBJ2-2, with 13 bases fitting TRBD2. The J segment lost 4 bases and the V segment lost 5 bases, leaving 4 bases of the junction unmatched. The CDR3 is made up of 16 amino acids. CDR1 is SGHAT and CDR2 is FQNNGV in the germline V gene. The CDR3 reads CASSPRTSGGTGELFF. Written as DNA, the CDR3 is TGTGCCAGCAGCCCCCGGACTAGCGGGGGCACCGGGGAGCTGTTTTTT.

V usage is TRBV29-1 and J usage is TRBJ1-5; 8 nucleotides align to TRBD1. Germline CDR1 SQVTM, CDR2 ANQGSEA. This CDR3 comprises 16 residues. CDR3 sequence (DNA): TGCAGTGCCCCGGCAGGGGGCACGGGTAGCAATCAGCCCCAGCATTTT. Residues: CSAPAGGTGSNQPQHF.

The rearrangement uses TRBV7-9 and TRBJ1-6; 8 bases map to TRBD1. There are 16 residues in the CDR3. Germline CDR1 and CDR2: SEHNR and FQNEAQ (reference sequence). V lost 5 bases, J lost 15 bases, and 18 bases stayed unmatched. This chain's CDR3 is CASSRGTMTGDLLLHF. The CDR3 region has the DNA TGTGCCAGCAGCCGGGGTACCATGACAGGGGATCTTCTCCTCCACTTT.

The V and J genes are TRBV12-3 or TRBV12-4 and TRBJ2-1, with D tentatively TRBD2 (6 bases). Between the trimmed V and J ends, which lost 5 bases and 0 bases, there was a span of 14 bases. This CDR3 is 16 amino acids long. The CDR3 here is CASSTQGTHSYNEQFF. The CDR3 nucleotides read TGTGCCAGCAGTACACAAGGGACTCACTCCTACAATGAGCAGTTCTTC.

The sample holds one count of this clonotype. The chain has TRBV6-2 or TRBV6-3 and TRBJ2-2; TRBD1 matches 8 bases. The CDR3 consists of 16 residues. CDR1 is MNHEY, CDR2 SVGEGT, per germline. V dropped 4 bases and J dropped 6; count of bases not matched to a gene: 10. CDR3 DNA: TGTGCCAGCAGTTCGTGGACAGGGAGTGGATCCGGGGAGCTGTTTTTT. As protein: CASSSWTGSGSGELFF.